Shown below are 21 T cell receptor beta chains from a single sample sequenced in a study of read filtering for tumor transcriptome and immune sequencing. Molecular barcoded adaptors covering alpha/delta and beta/gamma chains were used on roughly 400 ng RNA. TCRdb re-analysed the reads in MiXCR, keeping a single row per CDR3 protein. Of 40,000 or so distinct CDR3 sequences in the sample, 10% to 15% were seen once. Sequencing was carried out using a population of CD138-negative cells sorted from bone marrow. All receptors derive from a donor at least 40 years old with multiple myeloma.

In its sample, this clonotype was seen many times. The chain links TRBV2 to TRBJ1-5, with a weak D call TRBD1 (5 bases). This CDR3 has 18 amino acids. The V end was cut by 5 bases, the J end by 1 base, with 21 bases between. Germline V gene data show CDR1 as SNHLY and CDR2 as FYNNEI. The CDR3 DNA sequence: TGTGCCAGCAGTAGAGGGGCCCAGAAGGCTTTGAGCAATCAGCCCCAGCATTTT. It specifies CASSRGAQKALSNQPQHF.

This clonotype was detected ten times or more. The chain links TRBV20-1 to TRBJ2-7; tentative D call: TRBD1 (6 bases). The germline CDR1 and CDR2 sequences are DFQATT and SNEGSKA (reference sequence). Trimming cost V 0 bases and J 1 base, with 16 bases left between them. This CDR3 is built from 16 residues. CDR3 DNA: TGCAGTGCTAGAGATGGGGACACCCCGGGATCCTACGAGCAGTACTTC. It codes for CSARDGDTPGSYEQYF.

This chain uses TRBV7-9 with TRBJ1-4; D is unresolved. The length of the CDR3 is 13 residues. The germline V gene has CDR1 SEHNR and CDR2 FQNEAQ (reference sequence). V lost 5 bases and J 8 bases, leaving 12 bases between the germline ends. The CDR3 DNA reads TGTGCCAGCAGCAAAGCGGGAGTCGAAAAACTGTTTTTT. The encoded protein is CASSKAGVEKLFF.

The sample holds many counts of this clonotype. The CDR3 loop reads CASSFNPGQGSWGKNIQYF. The CDR3 DNA sequence: TGCGCCAGCAGCTTTAATCCGGGACAGGGGTCGTGGGGCAAAAACATTCAGTACTTC. The chain couples TRBV5-1 to TRBJ2-4; 10 positions agree with TRBD1. The CDR3 is 19 residues long. The junction had 14 bases not matched to a gene; V was cut back by 2 bases and J by 3 bases. Germline CDR1 and CDR2: SGHRS and YFSETQ.

This clonotype showed up many times. The chain recombines TRBV4-1 with TRBJ1-1; D perhaps matches TRBD1 (5 bases). Germline values: CDR1 MGHRA, CDR2 YSYEKL. This CDR3 has 13 residues. V was trimmed by 3 bases and J by 1 base, leaving 6 bases between them. The CDR3 region has the DNA TGCGCCAGCAGCCAGGGACCGAACACTGAAGCTTTCTTT. Amino acids: CASSQGPNTEAFF.

The sample holds many counts of this clonotype. This sequence joins TRBV7-9 and TRBJ2-5; D is uncertain. Germline CDR1 reads SEHNR; CDR2 reads FQNEAQ (reference sequence). The V gene lost 2 bases and the J gene lost 6 bases, with 7 bases spanning the gap. The CDR3 contains 12 residues. CDR3 region: CASSLKFKTQYF. The CDR3 DNA reads TGTGCCAGCAGCTTAAAGTTTAAGACCCAGTACTTC.

Many counts were recorded for this clonotype. V and J are TRBV7-2 and TRBJ2-3; the D is unclear. Trimming removed 3 bases from V and 4 bases from J, with 5 bases in between. This CDR3 region has 12 residues. The germline CDR1 and CDR2 sequences are SGHTA and FQGNSA. The DNA of the CDR3 is TGTGCCAGCAGCTTTAGCTCAGATACGCAGTATTTT. Translation gives CASSFSSDTQYF.

This clonotype was observed many times. V usage is TRBV5-4 and J usage is TRBJ2-1; possibly TRBD2 for D (5 bases). The CDR3 loop spans 14 amino acids. The V and J ends lost 1 base and 4 bases respectively, with 9 bases between them. Germline V gene sequence: CDR1 SGHNT, CDR2 YYREEE (reference sequence). The CDR3 coding sequence is TGTGCCAGCAGCTTGAGAGGAGGTTACAATGAGCAGTTCTTC. This sequence encodes CASSLRGGYNEQFF.

With respect to this clonotype: A read error is possible here, since a much larger clone lies one base away. V gene TRBV7-8 combines with J gene TRBJ1-6; no clear D. The CDR3 length is 12 residues. The germline V gene has CDR1 SGHVS and CDR2 FQNEAQ. CDR3 sequence: CASSLPNSPPHF. In DNA form, the CDR3 reads TGTGCCAGCAGCCTACCTAATTCACCCCCCCACTTT. The full variable domain, its missing parts supplied by reference TRBV7-8 and TRBJ1-6, is GAGVSQSPRYKVAKRGQDVALRCDPISGHVSLFWYQQALGQGPEFLTYFQNEAQLDKSGLPSDRFFAERPEGSVSTLKIQRTQQEDSAVYLCASSLPNSPPHFGNGTRLTVT.

This clonotype was observed at least ten times. The chain combines TRBV7-9 with TRBJ2-7, with 8 nucleotides matching TRBD2. Germline V gives CDR1 SEHNR, CDR2 FQNEAQ (reference sequence). This CDR3 is built from 11 residues. The V and J ends lost 8 bases and 5 bases, in that order; junction bases with no gene match: 2. CDR3 amino acids: CASGGGHEQYF. CDR3 DNA: TGTGCCAGCGGCGGGGGGCACGAGCAGTACTTC.

Many counts were recorded for this clonotype. The rearrangement uses TRBV29-1 and TRBJ2-3; 7 bases map to TRBD2. This CDR3 region has 13 residues. The J segment lost 1 base and the V segment lost 4 bases, leaving 2 bases of the junction unmatched. The germline V gene encodes CDR1 SQVTM and CDR2 ANQGSEA. The CDR3 DNA reads as TGCAGCGTTGGGCTAGCGGGCACAGATACGCAGTATTTT. Protein product: CSVGLAGTDTQYF.

This clonotype was recorded at least ten times. The chain carries TRBV27 and TRBJ2-4; D is unresolved. Germline V gene sequence: CDR1 MNHEY, CDR2 SMNVEV (reference sequence). V was shortened by 5 bases and J by 7 bases, with 12 bases between the two germline ends. The CDR3 runs 13 residues. The CDR3 DNA is TGTGCCAGCAGTGCCAACATCGGTAACATTCAGTACTTC. This sequence encodes CASSANIGNIQYF.

This clonotype was seen repeatedly, ten times or more. The chain couples TRBV15 to TRBJ1-2, with D uncertain. Per the germline V gene, CDR1 is LNHNV and CDR2 is YYDKDF (reference sequence). Trimming left V 1 base short and J 1 base short, with 4 bases between. The CDR3 covers 13 residues. DNA of the CDR3: TGTGCCACCAGCAGAGGCCTTAACTATGGCTACACCTTC. Translation: CATSRGLNYGYTF. The full variable domain, with the rest looked up from reference TRBV15 and TRBJ1-2, is DAMVIQNPRYQVTQFGKPVTLSCSQTLNHNVMYWYQQKSSQAPKLLFHYYDKDFNNEADTPDNFQSRRPNTSFCFLDIRSPGLGDTAMYLCATSRGLNYGYTFGSGTRLTVV.

At least ten counts were recorded for this clonotype. The chain has TRBV20-1 and TRBJ1-5; D not resolved. V was trimmed by 6 bases and J by 0 bases, leaving 12 bases between them. The CDR3 loop spans 14 amino acids. Germline V gives CDR1 DFQATT, CDR2 SNEGSKA (reference sequence). The DNA of the CDR3 is TGCAGTGCCTGGAGGCCCCCTAGCAATCAGCCCCAGCATTTT. It specifies CSAWRPPSNQPQHF.

This clonotype was detected ten times or more. The gene calls are TRBV20-1 and TRBJ2-1; 7 positions match TRBD2. Germline V gene data show CDR1 as DFQATT and CDR2 as SNEGSKA (reference sequence). V dropped 0 bases and J dropped 6; count of bases not matched to a gene: 5. The CDR3 runs to 14 residues. In DNA, the CDR3 is TGCAGTGCTAGAGAGGGCGGGGGATCCAATGAGCAGTTCTTC. This codes for CSAREGGGSNEQFF.

This clonotype has ten or more counts. This chain links TRBV5-1 with TRBJ1-2; TRBD1 agrees at 9 bases. CDR1 is SGHRS and CDR2 is YFSETQ in the germline V gene. The V segment lost 3 bases and the J segment 4 bases; nucleotides outside the gene matches: 4. This CDR3 is 14 amino acids long. CDR3 in DNA: TGCGCCAGCAGCTCTGGACAGGGGACCTATGGCTACACCTTC. As protein: CASSSGQGTYGYTF.

Turning to this clonotype: This sequence is one base from a far larger clone and is likely a read error. This chain links TRBV11-2 with TRBJ2-1, with D perhaps TRBD1 (5 bases). The CDR3 length is 15 residues. The germline gives CDR1 SGHAT, CDR2 FQNNGV. The V end lost 1 base, the J end lost 7 bases, and 14 bases lay between the germline ends. The CDR3 region has the DNA TGTGCCAGCAGCTTAGGGACAAGGCTTCTGAATGAGCAGTTCTTC. The encoded protein is CASSLGTRLLNEQFF. The variable domain in full, completed from reference TRBV11-2 and TRBJ2-1, reads EAGVAQSPRYKIIEKRQSVAFWCNPISGHATLYWYQQILGQGPKLLIQFQNNGVVDDSQLPKDRFSAERLKGVDSTLKIQPAKLEDSAVYLCASSLGTRLLNEQFFGPGTRLTVL.

This clonotype was counted a single time. Possible read error: a much larger clone is one base away. V and J are TRBV29-1 and TRBJ1-1; tentatively, D is TRBD1 (6 bases). Germline CDR1 SQVTM, CDR2 ANQGSEA. The CDR3 has 15 residues. The chain's CDR3 is CSVTGGLAKNTGAFF. CDR3 bases: TGCAGCGTGACGGGGGGGCTAGCGAAGAACACTGGAGCTTTCTTT.

This clonotype was detected many times. CDR3: CSAAKGTEDTGELFF. CDR3 DNA: TGCAGTGCTGCGAAAGGGACGGAGGACACCGGGGAGCTGTTTTTT. This chain uses TRBV20-1 with TRBJ2-2, with D tentatively TRBD1 or TRBD2 (5 bases each). The CDR3 contains 15 residues. CDR1 and CDR2 from the germline V gene are DFQATT and SNEGSKA (reference sequence). The V end lost 5 bases, the J end lost 3 bases, and 16 bases lay between the germline ends.

The J gene is TRBJ2-5, the V gene TRBV7-8, with 10 bases that match TRBD2. The CDR3 consists of 14 residues. Trimming at V came to 5 bases and at J to 5 bases, leaving 5 bases not matched to a gene. CDR1 and CDR2 (germline): SGHVS, FQNEAQ. The CDR3 DNA follows: TGTGCCAGCAGCCGTAGCGGGGGGAGGGAGACCCAGTACTTC. The encoded protein is CASSRSGGRETQYF.

The V gene is TRBV12-3 or TRBV12-4, the J gene TRBJ2-1; the match to TRBD2 covers 12 bases. The CDR3 is 15 residues long. Germline trimming cut 8 bases from V and 12 bases from J; bases unmatched to any gene: 14. DNA for the CDR3: TGTGCCAGCGGCGGACTAGCGGGGAGCCTGGGGGGGCAGTTCTTC. It yields the protein CASGGLAGSLGGQFF.